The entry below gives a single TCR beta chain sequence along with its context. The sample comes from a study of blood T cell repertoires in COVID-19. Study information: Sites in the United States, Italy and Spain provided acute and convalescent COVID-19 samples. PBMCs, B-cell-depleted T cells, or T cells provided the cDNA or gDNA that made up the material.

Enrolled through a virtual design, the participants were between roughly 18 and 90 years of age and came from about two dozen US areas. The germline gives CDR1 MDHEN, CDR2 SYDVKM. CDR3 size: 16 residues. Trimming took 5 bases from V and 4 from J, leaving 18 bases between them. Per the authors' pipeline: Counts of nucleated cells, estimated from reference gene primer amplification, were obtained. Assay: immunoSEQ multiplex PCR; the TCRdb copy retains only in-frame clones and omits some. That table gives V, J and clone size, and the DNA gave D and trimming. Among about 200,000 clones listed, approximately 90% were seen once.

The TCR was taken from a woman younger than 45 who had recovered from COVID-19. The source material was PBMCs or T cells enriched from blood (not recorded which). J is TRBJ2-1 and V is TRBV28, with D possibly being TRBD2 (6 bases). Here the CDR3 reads CASSPAGGRKYNEQFF. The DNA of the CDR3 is TGTGCCAGCAGTCCAGCCGGGGGACGTAAATACAATGAGCAGTTCTTC.